This is a list of T cell receptor beta chains from one sample in a study of T cell responses to AZD1222 COVID-19 vaccine. The table came from immunoSEQ multiplex PCR; TCRdb's copy has only in-frame clones and leaves some out. The table includes around 180,000 clones, 87% detected once. The sequencing here drew on peripheral blood, taken on day 0 of MenACWY control vaccination. These receptors originate from an adult in good health. The CDR3 runs from the conserved cysteine through the conserved F or W. Fields, in order: V gene, D gene, clone size, J gene, CDR3 DNA, CDR3 protein. The D gene is left open where the match is weak. Size is omitted from some rows. Given values are once, few, many or a class for expanded clones.

TRBV9	-	few	TRBJ2-1	TGTGCCAGCAGCGTAGGCCAGTCCTCCTACAATGAGCAGTTCTTC	CASSVGQSSYNEQFF
TRBV7-2	-	-	TRBJ2-2	TGTGCCAGCAGCTCCGGGACTGCGAACACCGGGGAGCTGTTTTTT	CASSSGTANTGELFF
TRBV5-1	-	-	TRBJ2-3	TGCGCCAGCAGCTACGGGGGGCGCACAGATACGCAGTATTTT	CASSYGGRTDTQYF
TRBV19	-	-	TRBJ2-1	TGTGCCAGTAACCAGGGGCGGAGCACCTACAATGAGCAGTTCTTC	CASNQGRSTYNEQFF
TRBV24-1	TRBD2	-	TRBJ2-7	TGTGCCACCAGTGCTCCTGCGGGGGGCTCCTACGAGCAGTACTTC	CATSAPAGGSYEQYF
TRBV7-2	-	-	TRBJ1-3	TGTGCCAGCAGCTACGGGGCAATCGGGGCTGGAAACACCATATATTTT	CASSYGAIGAGNTIYF
TRBV9	TRBD1	few	TRBJ1-2	TGTGCCAGCAGCGTAGCTGGACAGGGGTCGGCTGGCTACACCTTC	CASSVAGQGSAGYTF
TRBV5-6	-	-	TRBJ1-3	TGTGCCAGCAGCGCGGAACAGGGCCGCTTTGGAAACACCATATATTTT	CASSAEQGRFGNTIYF
TRBV7-2	TRBD1	-	TRBJ1-1	TGTGCCAGCAGCTCAAGGGACAGAGGGAACACTGAAGCTTTCTTT	CASSSRDRGNTEAFF
TRBV7-9	-	-	TRBJ2-1	TGTGCCAGCAGCTTACTAGGGTCCTACAATGAGCAGTTCTTC	CASSLLGSYNEQFF
TRBV29-1	-	once	TRBJ2-2	TGCAGCGTTGAGCGGGTCACCGGGGAGCTGTTTTTT	CSVERVTGELFF
TRBV7-9	-	once	TRBJ1-2	TGTGCCAGCAGGGGGGCGCGGGACGGGTATGGCTACACCTTC	CASRGARDGYGYTF
TRBV7-9	-	-	TRBJ2-2	TGTGCCAGCAGCTTAGTCCCAGGGCACGGGGAGCTGTTTTTT	CASSLVPGHGELFF
TRBV28	TRBD2	-	TRBJ2-7	TGTGCCAGCAGCCCCCCATTTAGCGGGGTCCTCTACGAGCAGTACTTC	CASSPPFSGVLYEQYF
TRBV7-9	-	many	TRBJ2-7	TGTGCCAGCAGCTCCACGGGACCCTATAAATACGAGCAGTACTTC	CASSSTGPYKYEQYF
TRBV19	-	-	TRBJ1-3	TGTGCCAGTAGTATGGTACCGTCAGCTGGAAACACCATATATTTT	CASSMVPSAGNTIYF
TRBV4-3	TRBD1	-	TRBJ1-4	TGCGCCAGCAGCGAGGGACAGGGGGCTGGAAAACTGTTTTTT	CASSEGQGAGKLFF
TRBV18	-	-	TRBJ1-1	TGTGCCAGCTCACCACCGTCTATGGGGAACACTGAAGCTTTCTTT	CASSPPSMGNTEAFF
TRBV5-4	-	-	TRBJ2-3	TGTGCCAGCCGTTCCCCTAGCACAGATACGCAGTATTTT	CASRSPSTDTQYF
TRBV28	TRBD1	-	TRBJ1-4	TGTGCCAGCAGGGAACAGGGGGAAGCGAAAAAACTGTTTTTT	CASREQGEAKKLFF
TRBV5-4	TRBD1	-	TRBJ2-5	TGTGCCAGCAGCTGGACAGGTGGACTCCAAGAGACCCAGTACTTC	CASSWTGGLQETQYF
TRBV28	-	-	TRBJ1-2	TGTGCCAGCAGTGACGCAGGGAAGAGTGGCTACACCTTC	CASSDAGKSGYTF
TRBV28	-	-	TRBJ1-5	TGTGCCAGCAGTTTGCCCCCCGGACAGAAGGGGCTGCTTGAGCCCCAGCATTTT	CASSLPPGQKGLLEPQHF
TRBV9	-	once	TRBJ1-3	TGTGCCAGCAGCGCCGAGGGCTCCGGAAACACCATATATTTT	CASSAEGSGNTIYF
TRBV25-1	-	-	TRBJ1-4	TGTGCCAGCAGAATCGGGGGGCGTGAAAAACTGTTTTTT	CASRIGGREKLFF
TRBV7-9	-	-	TRBJ2-5	TGTGCCAGCAGCTTCCCACGATCTAGCAGCCAAGAGACCCAGTACTTC	CASSFPRSSSQETQYF
TRBV4-3	-	-	TRBJ2-5	TGCGCCAGCAGCCAAAACCACAGGCCCCTGGGCGGTCAAGAGACCCAGTACTTC	CASSQNHRPLGGQETQYF
TRBV12-5	TRBD1	-	TRBJ2-2	TGTGCTAGTGGTTTGGTTCTAGACAGGGCGAACACCGGGGAGCTGTTTTTT	CASGLVLDRANTGELFF
TRBV2	-	-	TRBJ2-1	TGTGCCAGCAGTGAAGACTACTCTCGGCAGTTCTTC	CASSEDYSRQFF
TRBV7-9	TRBD1	-	TRBJ2-4	TGTGCCAGCAGCTCGGACAGGGGAGGGATTCAGTACTTC	CASSSDRGGIQYF
TRBV7-3	-	few	TRBJ2-2	TGTGCCAGCAGCTTAGCCCCTACCGGGGAGCTGTTTTTT	CASSLAPTGELFF
TRBV28	-	-	TRBJ1-5	TGTGCCAGCAGTTATCGGACGATGAGGCATCAGCCCCAGCATTTT	CASSYRTMRHQPQHF
TRBV4-2	-	once	TRBJ1-1	TGTGCCAGCAGCCAAGTAGGGGCCGGTGACACTGAAGCTTTCTTT	CASSQVGAGDTEAFF
TRBV28	-	-	TRBJ1-6	TGTGCCAGCAGCCCTGACAGCTCCTATAATTCACCCCTCCACTTT	CASSPDSSYNSPLHF